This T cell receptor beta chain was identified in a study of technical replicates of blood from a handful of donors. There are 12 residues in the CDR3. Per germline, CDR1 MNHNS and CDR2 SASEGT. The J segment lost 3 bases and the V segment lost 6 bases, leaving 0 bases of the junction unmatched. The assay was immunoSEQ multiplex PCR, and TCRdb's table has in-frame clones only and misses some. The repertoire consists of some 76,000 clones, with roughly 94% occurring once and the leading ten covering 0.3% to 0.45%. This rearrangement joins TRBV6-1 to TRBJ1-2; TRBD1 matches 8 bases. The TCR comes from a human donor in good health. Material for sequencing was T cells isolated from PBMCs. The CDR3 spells CASRTGDYGYTF. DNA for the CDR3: TGTGCCAGCAGGACAGGGGACTATGGCTACACCTTC.